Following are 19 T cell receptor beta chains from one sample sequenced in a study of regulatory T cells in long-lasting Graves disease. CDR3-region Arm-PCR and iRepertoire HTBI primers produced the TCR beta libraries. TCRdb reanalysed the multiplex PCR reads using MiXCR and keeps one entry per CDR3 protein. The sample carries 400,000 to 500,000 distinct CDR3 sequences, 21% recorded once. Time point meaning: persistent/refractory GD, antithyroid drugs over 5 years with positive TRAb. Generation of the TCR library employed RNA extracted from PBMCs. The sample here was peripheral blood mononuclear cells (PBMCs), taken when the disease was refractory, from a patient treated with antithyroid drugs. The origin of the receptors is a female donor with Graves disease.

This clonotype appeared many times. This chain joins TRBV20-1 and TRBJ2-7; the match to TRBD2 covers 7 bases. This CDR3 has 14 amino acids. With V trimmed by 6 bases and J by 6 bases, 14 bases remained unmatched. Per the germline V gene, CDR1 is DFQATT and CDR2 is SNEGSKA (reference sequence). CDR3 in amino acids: CSAAAGLPHREQYF. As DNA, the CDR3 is TGCAGTGCCGCAGCGGGACTCCCGCACCGCGAGCAGTACTTC.

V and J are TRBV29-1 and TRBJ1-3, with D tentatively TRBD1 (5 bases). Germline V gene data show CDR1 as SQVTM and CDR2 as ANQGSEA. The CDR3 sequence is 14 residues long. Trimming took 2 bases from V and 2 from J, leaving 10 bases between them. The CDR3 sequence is CSVEMRGAGNTIYF. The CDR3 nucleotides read TGCAGCGTTGAAATGAGGGGCGCTGGAAACACCATATATTTT.

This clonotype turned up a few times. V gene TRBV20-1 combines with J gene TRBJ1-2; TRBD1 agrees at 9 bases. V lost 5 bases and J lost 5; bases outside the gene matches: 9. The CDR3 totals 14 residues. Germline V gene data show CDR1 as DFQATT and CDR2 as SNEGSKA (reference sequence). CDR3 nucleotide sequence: TGCAGTGCTTACTCCGACAGGGGGGGATATGGCTACACCTTC. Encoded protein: CSAYSDRGGYGYTF.

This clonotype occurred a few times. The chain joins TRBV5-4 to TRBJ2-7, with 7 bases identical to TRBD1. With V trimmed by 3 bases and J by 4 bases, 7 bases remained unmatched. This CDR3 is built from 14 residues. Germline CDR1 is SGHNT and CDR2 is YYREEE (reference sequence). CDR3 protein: CASSSGQQAYEQYF. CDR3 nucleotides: TGTGCCAGCAGCTCGGGACAGCAAGCTTACGAGCAGTACTTC.

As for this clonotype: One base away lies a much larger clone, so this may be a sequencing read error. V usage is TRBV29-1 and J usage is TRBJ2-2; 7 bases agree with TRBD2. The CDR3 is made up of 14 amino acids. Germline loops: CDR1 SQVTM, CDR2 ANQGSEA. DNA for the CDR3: TGCAGCGTTGGACTAGCCGCGAACACCGGGGAGCTGCTTTTT. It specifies CSVGLAANTGELLF.

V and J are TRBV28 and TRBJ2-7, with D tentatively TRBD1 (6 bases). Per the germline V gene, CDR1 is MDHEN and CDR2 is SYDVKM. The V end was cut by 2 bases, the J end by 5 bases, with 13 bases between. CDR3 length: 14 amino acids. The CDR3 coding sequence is TGTGCCAGCAGTTTACGTCAGGGGTGGGACGAGCAGTACTTC. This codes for CASSLRQGWDEQYF.

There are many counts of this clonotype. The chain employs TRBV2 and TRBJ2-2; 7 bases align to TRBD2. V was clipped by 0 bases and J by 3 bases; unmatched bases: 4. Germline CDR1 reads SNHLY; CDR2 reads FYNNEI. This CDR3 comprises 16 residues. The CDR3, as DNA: TGTGCCAGCAGTGAAGCGCTCGGGGGGTACACCGGGGAGCTGTTTTTT. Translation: CASSEALGGYTGELFF.

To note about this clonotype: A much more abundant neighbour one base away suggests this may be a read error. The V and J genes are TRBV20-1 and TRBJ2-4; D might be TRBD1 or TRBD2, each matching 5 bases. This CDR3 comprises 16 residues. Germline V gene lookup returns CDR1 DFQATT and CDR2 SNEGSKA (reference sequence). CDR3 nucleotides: TGCAGTGCCCGGCCGTTTTCAGGTGGCCGGGGCAACATTCGGTACTTC. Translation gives CSARPFSGGRGNIRYF.

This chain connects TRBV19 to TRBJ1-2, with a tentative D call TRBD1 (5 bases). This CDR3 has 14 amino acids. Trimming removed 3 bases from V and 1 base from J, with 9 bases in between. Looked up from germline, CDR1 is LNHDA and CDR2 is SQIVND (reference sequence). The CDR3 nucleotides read TGTGCCAGTAGTATCCCAGGGAATAACTATGGCTACACCTTC. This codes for CASSIPGNNYGYTF.

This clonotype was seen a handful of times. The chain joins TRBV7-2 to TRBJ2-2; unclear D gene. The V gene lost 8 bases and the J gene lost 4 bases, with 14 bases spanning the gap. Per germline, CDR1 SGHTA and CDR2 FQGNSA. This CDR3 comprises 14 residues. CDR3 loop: CASPGLGPTGELFF. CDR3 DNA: TGTGCCAGCCCCGGTTTAGGTCCCACCGGGGAGCTGTTTTTT.

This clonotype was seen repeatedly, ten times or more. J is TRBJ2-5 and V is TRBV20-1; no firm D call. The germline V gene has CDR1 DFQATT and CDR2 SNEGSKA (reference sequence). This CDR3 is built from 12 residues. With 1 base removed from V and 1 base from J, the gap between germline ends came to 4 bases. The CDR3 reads CSARGGQETQYF. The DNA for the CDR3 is TGCAGTGCTAGAGGGGGCCAAGAGACCCAGTACTTC.

For the CDR3, the DNA is TGCAGTGCTAGAGAAATAGCGGCCTACGAGCAGTACTTC. Translating it yields CSAREIAAYEQYF. The chain is built from TRBV20-1 and TRBJ2-7, with D possibly matching TRBD2 (6 bases). Trimming removed 0 bases at V and 2 bases at J, with 8 bases between. This CDR3 has 13 amino acids. Germline values: CDR1 DFQATT, CDR2 SNEGSKA (reference sequence).

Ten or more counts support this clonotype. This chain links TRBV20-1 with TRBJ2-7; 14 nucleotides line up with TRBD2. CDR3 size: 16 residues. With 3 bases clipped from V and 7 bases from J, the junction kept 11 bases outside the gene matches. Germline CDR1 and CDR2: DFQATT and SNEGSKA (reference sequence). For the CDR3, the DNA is TGCAGTGCTAGTCTGGGACTAGCGGGAGTAGTGAGTGAGCAGTACTTC. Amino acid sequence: CSASLGLAGVVSEQYF.

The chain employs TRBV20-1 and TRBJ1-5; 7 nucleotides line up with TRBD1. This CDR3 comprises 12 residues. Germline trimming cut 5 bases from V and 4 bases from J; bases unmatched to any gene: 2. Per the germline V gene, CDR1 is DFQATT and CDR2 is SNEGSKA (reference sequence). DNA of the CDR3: TGCAGTGCTTACAGGGGAAATCAGCCCCAGCATTTT. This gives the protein CSAYRGNQPQHF.

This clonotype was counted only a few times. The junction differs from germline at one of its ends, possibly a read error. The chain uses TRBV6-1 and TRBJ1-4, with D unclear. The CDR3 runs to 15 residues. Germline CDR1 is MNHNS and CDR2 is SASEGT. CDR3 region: CASSPPGATSEKLFF. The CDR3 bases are TGTGCCAGCAGTCCCCCCGGAGCAACTAGTGAAAAACTGTTTTTT.

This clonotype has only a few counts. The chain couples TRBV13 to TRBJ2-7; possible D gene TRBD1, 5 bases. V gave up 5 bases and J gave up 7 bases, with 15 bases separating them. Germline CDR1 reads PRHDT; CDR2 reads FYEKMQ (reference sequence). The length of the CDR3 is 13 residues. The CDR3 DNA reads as TGTGCCAGCAGCCCCCACCGTACAGGAGAGCAGTACTTC. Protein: CASSPHRTGEQYF.

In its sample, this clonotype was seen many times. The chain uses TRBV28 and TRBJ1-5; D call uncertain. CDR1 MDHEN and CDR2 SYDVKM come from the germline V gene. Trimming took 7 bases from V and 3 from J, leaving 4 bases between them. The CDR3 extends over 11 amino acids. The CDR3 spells CASKNNQPQHF. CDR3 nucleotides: TGTGCCAGCAAAAACAATCAGCCCCAGCATTTT.

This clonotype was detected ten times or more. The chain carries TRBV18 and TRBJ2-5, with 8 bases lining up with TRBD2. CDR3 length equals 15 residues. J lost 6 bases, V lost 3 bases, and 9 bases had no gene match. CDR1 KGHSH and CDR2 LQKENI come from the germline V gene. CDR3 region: CASSPREGLEKTQYF. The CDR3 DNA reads TGTGCCAGCTCACCCCGGGAGGGCCTGGAGAAGACCCAGTACTTC.

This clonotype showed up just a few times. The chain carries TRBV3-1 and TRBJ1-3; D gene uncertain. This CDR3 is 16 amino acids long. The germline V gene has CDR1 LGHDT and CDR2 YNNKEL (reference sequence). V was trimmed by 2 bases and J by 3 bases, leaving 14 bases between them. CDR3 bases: TGTGCCAGCAGCCAATTTCAGGCGGGCCTTGGAAACACCATATATTTT. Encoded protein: CASSQFQAGLGNTIYF. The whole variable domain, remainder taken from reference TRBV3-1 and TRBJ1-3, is DTAVSQTPKYLVTQMGNDKSIKCEQNLGHDTMYWYKQDSKKFLKIMFSYNNKELIINETVPNRFSPKSPDKAHLNLHINSLELGDSAVYFCASSQFQAGLGNTIYFGEGSWLTVV.